A selection of T cell receptor beta chains follows, all from one sample in a study of blood T cell repertoires in COVID-19. The protocol was immunoSEQ multiplex PCR, while the TCRdb copy is restricted to in-frame clones and leaves out a portion. Of some 77,000 clones in the sample, roughly four fifths were seen once. Sequencing was performed on peripheral blood. These receptors originate from a woman aged 60-70 years with acute or convalescent COVID-19. Each CDR3 is given with its conserved first and last residue. The D gene is left open where the match is weak. Clone sizes are given selectively: once, few, many, or a class where the clone is expanded.

>TRBD1|NA|TRBJ2-3|TRBV29-1
TGCAGCGTTGGTAAGGGGACAGGGCGAGATACGCAGTATTTT
CSVGKGTGRDTQYF
>NA|NA|TRBJ1-1|TRBV7-9
TGTGCCAGCAGCTTAGGAAGACAGGAGAACACTGAAGCTTTCTTT
CASSLGRQENTEAFF
>NA|NA|TRBJ2-7|TRBV10-3
TGTGCCATCAAGGCCCCGCAGAGGGCCTACGAGCAGTACTTC
CAIKAPQRAYEQYF
>TRBD2|NA|TRBJ2-5|TRBV28
TGTGCCAGCAGTTTAGGGTCTAGCGGGCAAGAGACCCAGTACTTC
CASSLGSSGQETQYF
>TRBD2|NA|TRBJ2-7|TRBV2
TGTGCCAGCAGACTAGCGGGGGGCAAAGGGGAGCAGTACTTC
CASRLAGGKGEQYF
>NA|NA|TRBJ1-1|TRBV18
TGTGCCAGCTCAACCATCCAGATGAACACTGAAGCTTTCTTT
CASSTIQMNTEAFF
>NA|few|TRBJ1-6|TRBV28
TGTGCCAGCAGTGGGCTGTATAATTCACCCCTCCACTTT
CASSGLYNSPLHF
>TRBD2|NA|TRBJ2-1|TRBV5-1
TGCGCCAGCAGCTTGGTCGGGGAGGGCAACAATGAGCAGTTCTTC
CASSLVGEGNNEQFF
>TRBD1|NA|TRBJ1-6|TRBV6-5
TGTGCCAGCAGAGCAGGGGGTAATTCACCCCTCCACTTT
CASRAGGNSPLHF
>TRBD1|NA|TRBJ1-2|TRBV6-5
TGTGCCAGCAGTCCTCGACAGGGGGGTAACTATGGCTACACCTTC
CASSPRQGGNYGYTF
>TRBD1|NA|TRBJ2-5|TRBV28
TGTGCCAGCAGTTTTCCCGACAGGGGAGAGACCCAGTACTTC
CASSFPDRGETQYF
>NA|medium-sized|TRBJ2-3|TRBV27
TGTGCCAGCAGTCCGAATCTCGGGGGGCCCACAGATACGCAGTATTTT
CASSPNLGGPTDTQYF
>NA|NA|TRBJ1-1|TRBV7-2
TGTGCCAGCAGCTTCCAGGGCAACACTGAAGCTTTCTTT
CASSFQGNTEAFF
>TRBD2|few|TRBJ2-5|TRBV5-4
TGTGCCAGCAGCTTTAGCGGGGGGGTTATGGAGACCCAGTACTTC
CASSFSGGVMETQYF
>NA|NA|TRBJ2-6|TRBV30
TGTGCCTGGAGGGCCAGGGTATCCGGGGCCAACGTCCTGACTTTC
CAWRARVSGANVLTF
>TRBD1|NA|TRBJ1-2|TRBV20-1
TGCAGTGCCCATACAGGGGAGGGCTACACCTTC
CSAHTGEGYTF
>NA|few|TRBJ1-2|TRBV7-2
TGTGCCAGCAGCCAGGACAGAAGCTATGGCTACACCTTC
CASSQDRSYGYTF
>TRBD2|NA|TRBJ2-1|TRBV2
TGTGCCAGCACCTCTAGCGGTTACCGGAATGAGCAGTTCTTC
CASTSSGYRNEQFF
>TRBD1|NA|TRBJ2-1|TRBV5-4
TGTGCCAGCAGCAACACAGGGGTTGGGGGTGAGCAGTTCTTC
CASSNTGVGGEQFF
>NA|NA|TRBJ2-1|TRBV7-9
TGTGCCAGCAGCTTAGCGCGACAGGACAATGAGCAGTTCTTC
CASSLARQDNEQFF
>TRBD1|once|TRBJ2-5|TRBV7-9
TGTGCCAGCAGCTCGGGGACGGGGACAGAAAAGACCCAGTACTTC
CASSSGTGTEKTQYF
>NA|NA|TRBJ1-4|TRBV5-4
TGTGCCAGCAGCTTGGCGTCTCAGGGGCCTGAAAAACTGTTTTTT
CASSLASQGPEKLFF
>NA|once|TRBJ1-5|TRBV19
TGTGCCAGTAGCTCCGGGAGGGTCAATCAGCCCCAGCATTTT
CASSSGRVNQPQHF
>NA|NA|TRBJ1-2|TRBV30
TGTGCCTGGGAAACCGGACAGAACTATGGCTACACCTTC
CAWETGQNYGYTF
>NA|NA|TRBJ1-1|TRBV30
TGTGCCTGGAGTCCCGATGGGAGGACTGAAGCTTTCTTT
CAWSPDGRTEAFF
>TRBD1|NA|TRBJ2-3|TRBV6-2/TRBV6-3
TGTGCCAGCAGTACGGGACAGGGAACAGATACGCAGTATTTT
CASSTGQGTDTQYF
>TRBD1|NA|TRBJ2-7|TRBV10-3
TGTGCCGCAGGCCGACAGGGCTCCTACGAGCAGTACTTC
CAAGRQGSYEQYF
>TRBD2|NA|TRBJ2-7|TRBV5-4
TGTGCCAGCAGCTTGGGGGCCCCCCGGACTAGCGGGGGCGAGCAGTACTTC
CASSLGAPRTSGGEQYF
>NA|NA|TRBJ1-2|TRBV28
TGTGCCAGCAGTTTAAACAGCTATGGCTACACCTTC
CASSLNSYGYTF
>NA|NA|TRBJ1-4|TRBV27
TGTGCCAGCAAGCGGGGAGGGGTTGGCACTAATGAAAAACTGTTTTTT
CASKRGGVGTNEKLFF
>NA|NA|TRBJ1-6|TRBV28
TGTGCCAGCAGGTCGCGGGGCGTGGGTGGTAATTCACCCCTCCACTTT
CASRSRGVGGNSPLHF
>NA|NA|TRBJ1-5|TRBV28
TGTGCCAGCACTCGGGGGGGGGCAGGTCAGCCCCAGCATTTT
CASTRGGAGQPQHF
>NA|NA|TRBJ2-5|TRBV3-1/TRBV3-2
TGTGCCAGCAGCCTCACGTGGGGCGCGAAGACCCAGTACTTC
CASSLTWGAKTQYF
>NA|NA|TRBJ2-5|TRBV7-8
TGTGCCAGCAGCTTAGAATGGGGCCGACAAGAGACCCAGTACTTC
CASSLEWGRQETQYF
>NA|NA|TRBJ1-4|TRBV15
TGTGCCACCAGCGCAGTGGCCAGGGCGAAGGAAAAACTGTTTTTT
CATSAVARAKEKLFF
>NA|NA|TRBJ1-1|TRBV5-4
TGTGCCAGCAGCTTGGACAGGCGGAACACTGAAGCTTTCTTT
CASSLDRRNTEAFF
>TRBD1|few|TRBJ1-1|TRBV28
TGTGCCAGCAGTTTTCCTGGCAGGGGGAGAGGGACTGAAGCTTTCTTT
CASSFPGRGRGTEAFF
>NA|NA|TRBJ2-6|TRBV7-2
TGTGCCCCGGTTATTTCTGGGGCCAACGTCCTGACTTTC
CAPVISGANVLTF
>TRBD1|NA|TRBJ1-6|TRBV2
TGTGCCAGCAGTGAGGACAGGGGGCGCGGAAATTCACCCCTCCACTTT
CASSEDRGRGNSPLHF
>NA|NA|TRBJ1-5|TRBV28
TGTGCCAGCAGTAGGAGCGGGGGGCGAGGTCAGCCCCAGCATTTT
CASSRSGGRGQPQHF
>NA|few|TRBJ1-1|TRBV2
TGTGCCAGCAGTGAACAGGTGGGGAACACTGAAGCTTTCTTT
CASSEQVGNTEAFF
>NA|NA|TRBJ2-2|TRBV9
TGTGCCAGCAGCCCCCACCTCGTCAGCGGCACGGGCACCGGGGAGCTGTTTTTT
CASSPHLVSGTGTGELFF
>TRBD2|NA|TRBJ2-1|TRBV5-1
TGCGCCAGCAGCCCGCGGACTAGCGGCAACAATGAGCAGTTCTTC
CASSPRTSGNNEQFF
>NA|NA|TRBJ1-2|TRBV9
TGTGCCAGCAGCGGGGGCTTTAACTATGGCTACACCTTC
CASSGGFNYGYTF
>TRBD2|NA|TRBJ2-5|TRBV28
TGTGCCAGCAGTTTAAGTCTAGCGGGGGAGACCCAGTACTTC
CASSLSLAGETQYF
>NA|NA|TRBJ1-2|TRBV21-1
TGTGCCACCGAGGAAACCTTCGGAGGCTACACCTTC
CATEETFGGYTF
>NA|NA|TRBJ1-1|TRBV11-2
TGTGCCAGCAGCCCGGGGTGGGAGGGCACTGAAGCTTTCTTT
CASSPGWEGTEAFF
>NA|NA|TRBJ2-3|TRBV12-3/TRBV12-4
TGTGCCAGCAGCCCCAGAGATACGCAGTATTTT
CASSPRDTQYF
>TRBD1|NA|TRBJ2-6|TRBV10-1
TGCGCCAGCAGTGACCTAGGACAGGGGGCTACTCTCTCTGGGGCCAACGTCCTGACTTTC
CASSDLGQGATLSGANVLTF
>NA|NA|TRBJ1-1|TRBV7-3
TGTGCCAGCAGCCTGGACAGTGGTGAAGCTTTCTTT
CASSLDSGEAFF
>TRBD2|NA|TRBJ2-7|TRBV19
TGTGCCAGTACCACCGCGGGTAGCGGGGGCCGGCAGTACTTC
CASTTAGSGGRQYF
>NA|NA|TRBJ1-1|TRBV5-1
TGCGCCAGCAGACCCCTGACAGGAATGAACACTGAAGCTTTCTTT
CASRPLTGMNTEAFF
>NA|NA|TRBJ1-1|TRBV19
TGTGCCAGTAGTATAGATACAGGACCCGAAGCTTTCTTT
CASSIDTGPEAFF